These 16 T cell receptor beta chains came from one sample sequenced in a study of PD-L1 blockade in urothelial cancer. Generated by immunoSEQ multiplex PCR, the TCRdb table keeps only in-frame clones and is missing some. This sample has about 80,000 clones, with around 90% found just once. Sequenced material: PBMCs, taken around atezolizumab (anti-PD-L1) treatment. The receptors shown here come from a woman aged 70-85 years with urothelial cancer.

The V call is TRBV15, the J call TRBJ1-5, with TRBD1 matching 8 bases. Germline trimming cut 2 bases from V and 4 bases from J; bases unmatched to any gene: 4. Germline V lookup: CDR1 LNHNV, CDR2 YYDKDF (reference sequence). The CDR3 runs 15 residues. In DNA form, the CDR3 reads TGTGCCACCAGCAGACGTACAGGGGGAAATCAGCCCCAGCATTTT. It encodes CATSRRTGGNQPQHF.

The rearrangement links TRBV27 to TRBJ1-6, with TRBD1 identical over 7 bases. V lost 5 bases to trimming and J lost 7 bases; unmatched junction nucleotides: 8. This CDR3 is 15 amino acids long. Germline CDR1 and CDR2: MNHEY and SMNVEV (reference sequence). The CDR3 sequence is CASSPLGGGNSPLHF. The CDR3, as DNA: TGTGCCAGCAGTCCCCTAGGGGGCGGGAATTCACCCCTCCACTTT.

The J gene is TRBJ2-2, the V gene TRBV10-1, with D possibly matching TRBD2 (6 bases). V lost 4 bases, J lost 5 bases, and 14 bases lay in between. CDR1 and CDR2 from the germline V gene are WNHNN and SYGVQD (reference sequence). The CDR3 contains 15 residues. The CDR3 bases are TGCGCCAGCAGTGGCTATCGGGCGGGGACCGGGGAGCTGTTTTTT. It is translated as CASSGYRAGTGELFF.

The chain recombines TRBV7-9 with TRBJ1-1; D unclear. The CDR3 runs 18 residues. Germline values: CDR1 SEHNR, CDR2 FQNEAQ (reference sequence). V shed 3 bases and J shed 1 base, with 21 bases lying between them. The CDR3 sequence: CASSFWGARSGSNTEAFF. For the CDR3, the DNA is TGTGCCAGCAGCTTCTGGGGAGCGCGTTCCGGGTCGAACACTGAAGCTTTCTTT.

This clone was seen only once. A much larger clonotype is one base distant, so this may be a read error. The identical CDR3 is also encoded by other nucleotide sequences in the sample. This chain uses TRBV5-4 with TRBJ2-3; no definite D call. The CDR3 sequence is 12 residues long. CDR1 SGHNT and CDR2 YYREEE come from the germline V gene (reference sequence). V dropped 4 bases and J dropped 0 bases, with 3 bases sitting between them. The DNA of the CDR3 is TGTGCCAGCAGCCTTAGCACAGATACGCAGTATTTT. It specifies CASSLSTDTQYF. The complete variable domain, with remaining parts taken from reference TRBV5-4 and TRBJ2-3, reads ETGVTQSPTHLIKTRGQQVTLRCSSQSGHNTVSWYQQALGQGPQFIFQYYREEENGRGNFPPRFSGLQFPNYSSELNVNALELDDSALYLCASSLSTDTQYFGPGTRLTVL.

The rearrangement joins TRBV5-6 to TRBJ2-7; D remains unclear. The CDR3 contains 12 residues. Germline CDR1 SGHDT, CDR2 YYEEEE. V was trimmed by 4 bases and J by 3 bases, leaving 8 bases between them. CDR3 coding DNA: TGTGCCAGCAGCCAACTCGGCTACGAGCAGTACTTC. This gives the protein CASSQLGYEQYF.

In its sample, this clone was seen once. CDR3 DNA sequence: TGTGCCAGCAGCCCCCCCTCAGGGGGCGCGCATGCCTATGGCTACACCTTC. Amino acid sequence: CASSPPSGGAHAYGYTF. The genes are TRBV7-2 and TRBJ1-2, with 8 positions matching TRBD1. Trimming took 5 bases from V and 4 from J; bases not matched to a gene: 15. The CDR3 has 17 residues. The germline V gene encodes CDR1 SGHTA and CDR2 FQGNSA. Full variable domain (outside the CDR3, taken from reference TRBV7-2 and TRBJ1-2): GAGVSQSPSNKVTEKGKDVELRCDPISGHTALYWYRQSLGQGLEFLIYFQGNSAPDKSGLPSDRFSAERTGGSVSTLTIQRTQQEDSAVYLCASSPPSGGAHAYGYTFGSGTRLTVV.

The rearrangement links TRBV18 to TRBJ2-5; D perhaps matches TRBD2 (6 bases). The CDR3 consists of 15 residues. From germline, CDR1 is KGHSH and CDR2 LQKENI. Trimming took 3 bases from V and 0 from J, leaving 11 bases between them. CDR3 sequence (DNA): TGTGCCAGCTCACCCGGGGGAAGGTACCAAGAGACCCAGTACTTC. Protein sequence: CASSPGGRYQETQYF.

This clone was found once. This chain connects TRBV6-1 to TRBJ2-5, with TRBD2 matching 12 bases. J was trimmed by 5 bases and V by 0 bases; bases with no gene match: 4. Germline V gene data show CDR1 as MNHNS and CDR2 as SASEGT. The CDR3 extends over 16 amino acids. The CDR3 sequence is CASSEAMTSGSETQYF. In nucleotides, the CDR3 is TGTGCCAGCAGTGAAGCGATGACTAGCGGGAGTGAGACCCAGTACTTC.

CDR3 residues: CASKQQGWAYEQYF. The DNA for the CDR3 is TGTGCCAGTAAACAACAGGGATGGGCCTACGAGCAGTACTTC. The rearrangement uses TRBV19 and TRBJ2-7, with a possible D match to TRBD1 (6 bases). This CDR3 spans 14 amino acids. The germline CDR1 and CDR2 sequences are LNHDA and SQIVND (reference sequence). Deletions cut 7 bases from V and 2 bases from J, with 15 bases between. The whole variable domain, filled in from reference TRBV19 and TRBJ2-7, reads DGGITQSPKYLFRKEGQNVTLSCEQNLNHDAMYWYRQDPGQGLRLIYYSQIVNDFQKGDIAEGYSVSREKKESFPLTVTSAQKNPTAFYLCASKQQGWAYEQYFGPGTRLTVT.

The rearrangement joins TRBV6-1 to TRBJ2-2; TRBD1 agrees at 8 bases. V gave up 7 bases and J gave up 6 bases; unmatched junction bases: 4. Germline loops: CDR1 MNHNS, CDR2 SASEGT. This CDR3 has 13 amino acids. CDR3 sequence reads: CASKDRVAGELFF. CDR3 DNA: TGTGCCAGCAAGGACAGGGTTGCCGGGGAGCTGTTTTTT.

The rearrangement uses TRBV19 and TRBJ1-4; D not certain. This CDR3 spans 14 amino acids. Per the germline V gene, CDR1 is LNHDA and CDR2 is SQIVND (reference sequence). V lost 7 bases, J lost 8 bases, and 17 bases lay in between. DNA of the CDR3: TGTGCCAGTAACCAAGGGTTTTCGGGGGAAAAACTGTTTTTT. Protein product: CASNQGFSGEKLFF.

This rearrangement joins TRBV30 to TRBJ2-5; 8 nucleotides align to TRBD1. With 0 bases clipped from V and 4 bases from J, the junction kept 4 bases outside the gene matches. CDR3 length equals 14 residues. Per the germline V gene, CDR1 is GTSNPN and CDR2 is SVGIG (reference sequence). CDR3 bases: TGTGCCTGGAGTGTTCAGGGGGCGCGAGAGACCCAGTACTTC. Protein sequence: CAWSVQGARETQYF.

The rearrangement joins TRBV28 to TRBJ2-1; 12 nucleotides line up with TRBD1. Per the germline V gene, CDR1 is MDHEN and CDR2 is SYDVKM. CDR3 size: 16 residues. V gave up 6 bases and J gave up 9 bases; unmatched junction bases: 12. The CDR3 spells CASSGRDRGLVGEQFF. CDR3 DNA sequence: TGTGCCAGCAGCGGGCGGGACAGGGGGCTCGTTGGTGAGCAGTTCTTC.

The chain recombines TRBV5-1 with TRBJ2-1, with 13 nucleotides matching TRBD2. The CDR3 contains 16 residues. V dropped 5 bases and J dropped 5; count of bases not matched to a gene: 7. The germline V gene encodes CDR1 SGHRS and CDR2 YFSETQ. The DNA for the CDR3 is TGCGCCAGCAGTGAACTAGCGGGAGGGTTCGACAATGAGCAGTTCTTC. It encodes CASSELAGGFDNEQFF.

This sequence joins TRBV11-2 and TRBJ2-7, with TRBD1 identical over 8 bases. Germline values: CDR1 SGHAT, CDR2 FQNNGV. The CDR3 is 14 amino acids. Trimming at V came to 5 bases and at J to 4 bases, leaving 7 bases not matched to a gene. CDR3 bases: TGTGCCAGCAGCGCGGACAGGGCAACATACGAGCAGTACTTC. This encodes CASSADRATYEQYF.